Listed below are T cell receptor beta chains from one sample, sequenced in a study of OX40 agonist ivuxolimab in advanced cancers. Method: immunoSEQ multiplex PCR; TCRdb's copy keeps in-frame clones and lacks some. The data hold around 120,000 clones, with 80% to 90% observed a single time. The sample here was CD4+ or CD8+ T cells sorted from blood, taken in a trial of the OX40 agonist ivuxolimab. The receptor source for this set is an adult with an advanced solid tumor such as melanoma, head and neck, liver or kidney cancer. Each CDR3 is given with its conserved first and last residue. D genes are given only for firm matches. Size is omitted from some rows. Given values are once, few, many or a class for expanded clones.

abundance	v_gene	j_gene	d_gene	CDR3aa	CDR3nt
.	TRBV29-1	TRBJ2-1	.	CRGDKQFF	TGCAGGGGTGATAAGCAGTTCTTC
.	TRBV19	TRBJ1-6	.	CASNEFINSPLHF	TGTGCCAGTAATGAGTTCATTAATTCACCCCTCCACTTT
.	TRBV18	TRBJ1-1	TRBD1	CASSLRDRITEAFF	TGTGCCAGCTCACTTCGGGACAGGATCACTGAAGCTTTCTTT
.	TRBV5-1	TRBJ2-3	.	CASSLEGLRTDTQYF	TGCGCCAGCAGCTTGGAAGGACTCCGCACAGATACGCAGTATTTT
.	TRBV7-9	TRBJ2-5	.	CASSLALQMIETQYF	TGTGCCAGCAGCTTAGCGTTACAGATGATAGAGACCCAGTACTTC
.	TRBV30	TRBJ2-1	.	CAWSTGGSSYNEQFF	TGTGCCTGGAGTACCGGGGGAAGCTCCTACAATGAGCAGTTCTTC
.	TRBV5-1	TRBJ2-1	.	CASRTGTGNEQFF	TGCGCCAGCAGGACCGGGACTGGCAATGAGCAGTTCTTC
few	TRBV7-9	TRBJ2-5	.	CASSAEQGETQYF	TGTGCCAGCAGCGCCGAACAGGGAGAGACCCAGTACTTC
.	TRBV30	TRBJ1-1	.	CAWSFPQRSTEAFF	TGTGCCTGGAGTTTCCCCCAAAGGAGCACTGAAGCTTTCTTT
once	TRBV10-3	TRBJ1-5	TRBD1	CAISETGGNQPQHF	TGTGCCATCAGTGAGACAGGGGGCAATCAGCCCCAGCATTTT
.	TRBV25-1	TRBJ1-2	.	CASRREGNYGYTF	TGTGCCAGCAGGAGGGAGGGTAACTATGGCTACACCTTC
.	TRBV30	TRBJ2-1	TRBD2	CAWSTASGGAAYNEQFF	TGTGCCTGGAGTACCGCTAGCGGGGGGGCCGCCTACAATGAGCAGTTCTTC
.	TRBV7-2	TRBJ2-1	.	CASSSDGFYNEQFF	TGTGCCAGCAGCTCTGACGGCTTTTACAATGAGCAGTTCTTC
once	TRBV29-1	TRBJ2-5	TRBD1	CSVRGTGETQYF	TGCAGCGTGCGCGGGACAGGGGAGACCCAGTACTTC
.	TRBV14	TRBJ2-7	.	CASNQAHEQYF	TGTGCCAGCAACCAAGCCCACGAGCAGTACTTC
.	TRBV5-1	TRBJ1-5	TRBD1	CASSLAGQNQPQHF	TGCGCCAGCAGCTTGGCGGGACAGAATCAGCCCCAGCATTTT
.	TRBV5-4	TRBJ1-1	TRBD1	CASSSRTGSITEAFF	TGTGCCAGCAGCTCGAGGACAGGGTCTATTACTGAAGCTTTCTTT
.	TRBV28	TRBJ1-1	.	CASSLFGGLSTEAFF	TGTGCCAGCAGTTTATTCGGGGGCTTATCGACTGAAGCTTTCTTT
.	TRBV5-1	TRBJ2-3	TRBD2	CASSLVGTSVDTQYF	TGCGCCAGCAGCTTGGTGGGCACTAGCGTAGATACGCAGTATTTT
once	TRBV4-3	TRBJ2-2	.	CASSQNPGTTTGELFF	TGCGCCAGCAGCCAAAACCCCGGGACAACCACCGGGGAGCTGTTTTTT
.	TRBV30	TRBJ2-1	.	CAWSVLGTEQFF	TGTGCCTGGAGTGTTTTGGGGACTGAGCAGTTCTTC
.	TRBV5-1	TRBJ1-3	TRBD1	CASSLGTGGGNTIYF	TGCGCCAGCAGCTTGGGGACAGGGGGTGGAAACACCATATATTTT
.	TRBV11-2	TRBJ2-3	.	CAIFLGTQYF	TGTGCCATCTTCCTGGGTACGCAGTATTTT
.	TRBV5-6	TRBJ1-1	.	CASSWGHLNTEAFF	TGTGCCAGCAGCTGGGGACACCTGAACACTGAAGCTTTCTTT
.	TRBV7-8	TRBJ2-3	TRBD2	CASSSLAGGGTDTQYF	TGTGCCAGCAGCTCACTAGCGGGGGGCGGCACAGATACGCAGTATTTT
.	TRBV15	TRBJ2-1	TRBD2	CATSRGTRRGGVNTNEQFF	TGTGCCACCAGCAGAGGGACGCGGCGGGGGGGCGTCAACACGAATGAGCAGTTCTTC
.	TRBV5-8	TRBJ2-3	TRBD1	CASSFTGGDTQYF	TGTGCCAGCAGCTTCACAGGGGGAGATACGCAGTATTTT
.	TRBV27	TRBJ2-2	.	CASSLRVGLSTGELFF	TGTGCCAGCAGTTTACGGGTCGGGTTAAGTACCGGGGAGCTGTTTTTT
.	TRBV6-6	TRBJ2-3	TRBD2	CASRVGRGSTDTQYF	TGTGCCAGCAGGGTGGGGCGGGGGAGTACAGATACGCAGTATTTT
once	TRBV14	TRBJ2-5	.	CASSRDFRMTQYF	TGTGCCAGCAGCCGGGACTTTCGAATGACCCAGTACTTC
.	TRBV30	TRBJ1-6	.	CAWSAGSSPLHF	TGTGCCTGGTCCGCAGGGTCTTCACCCCTCCACTTT